A selection of T cell receptor beta chains follows, all from one sample in a study of Graves' ophthalmopathy and Graves' hyperthyroidism. A single record per CDR3 protein comes from TCRdb applying MiXCR to the multiplex PCR reads. This sample has approximately 1.2 million distinct CDR3 sequences; less than 45% occur once, and the top ten carry around 10%. The sequenced sample was peripheral blood or thyroid tissue (not recorded which). Receptors originate from an adult man with Graves' hyperthyroidism. Each CDR3 is given with its conserved first and last residue. The order of the fields is V gene, CDR3 protein.

V: TRBV2
CDR3: CASRMVSGTYEQYF

V: TRBV9
CDR3: CASSRGGADGYTF

V: TRBV9
CDR3: CASSVSGTGNNEQFF

V: TRBV6-5
CDR3: CASTQGGDDEAFF

V: TRBV5-1
CDR3: CASSTGQGAGTVKAFF

V: TRBV6-4
CDR3: CASSLRDGYEQYF

V: TRBV7-6
CDR3: CASSVTRETQYF

V: TRBV7-8
CDR3: CASSLQGTGYTF

V: TRBV20-1
CDR3: CSASRTGISNQPQHF

V: TRBV6-6
CDR3: CASSTTGNYNSPLHF

V: TRBV10-3
CDR3: CAISAVDREGEQYF

V: TRBV29-1
CDR3: CSVRVGDLYGYTF

V: TRBV12-3/TRBV12-4
CDR3: CASSLMGLGDSPLHF

V: TRBV11-2
CDR3: CASSLGQGALGYTF

V: TRBV12-3/TRBV12-4
CDR3: CASSSNRVYQETQYF

V: TRBV4-2
CDR3: CASSQDAVATGSYEQYF

V: TRBV12-3/TRBV12-4
CDR3: CASRASGTSVEETQYF

V: TRBV29-1
CDR3: CSATGGTGELFF

V: TRBV12-3/TRBV12-4
CDR3: CASSFRISSYEQYF

V: TRBV6-5
CDR3: CASRSGQSYGYTF

V: TRBV4-3
CDR3: CASSQVGAGQPQHF

V: TRBV10-3
CDR3: CAISEGGAGETQYF

V: TRBV9
CDR3: CASSVGTGLIYEQYF

V: TRBV7-9
CDR3: CASSSQGLGRSPLHF

V: TRBV6-2/TRBV6-3
CDR3: CASSFAGIYEQYF

V: TRBV2
CDR3: CASSEGETLAGGGDEQYF

V: TRBV5-1
CDR3: CASSLGVRQYF

V: TRBV29-1
CDR3: CSLKGANSPYGYTF

V: TRBV7-2
CDR3: CASSLGDRVTEAFF

V: TRBV28
CDR3: CASRPQGYEQYF

V: TRBV10-3
CDR3: CAISATPSGGYTF

V: TRBV7-8
CDR3: CASSFGVAGAGELFF

V: TRBV20-1
CDR3: CSAREPGLAGYEQYF

V: TRBV7-8
CDR3: CASSLVGSGEGEQYF

V: TRBV7-3
CDR3: CASSLSGGLGELFF

V: TRBV24-1
CDR3: CATSDLAGDVDTQYF

V: TRBV15
CDR3: CATSRVPTQETQYF

V: TRBV2
CDR3: CASSARAPRPEETQYF

V: TRBV12-3/TRBV12-4
CDR3: CASSFRDRPEKLFF

V: TRBV10-3
CDR3: CAISKGQGFQPQHF

V: TRBV10-3
CDR3: CAATTGAAQPQHF

V: TRBV29-1
CDR3: CSVGRGSGTEAFF

V: TRBV7-2
CDR3: CASSLDRANEQFF

V: TRBV29-1
CDR3: CSVERGMNTEAFF

V: TRBV29-1
CDR3: CSVDLSGADTQYF

V: TRBV2
CDR3: CASSGESDSPLHF

V: TRBV12-3/TRBV12-4
CDR3: CASGRALDSPLHF

V: TRBV7-3
CDR3: CASKGGNEQYF

V: TRBV25-1
CDR3: CASSEKHGQQETQYF

V: TRBV7-2
CDR3: CASSLSAITNTEAFF